This TCR beta chain originates from a study of a mutant IDH1 vaccine in newly diagnosed glioma. Germline CDR1 and CDR2: SNHLY and FYNNEI. This CDR3 region has 17 residues. Trimming left V 4 bases short and J 1 base short, with 17 bases between. Study-wide results and caveats: Among patients, roughly 93% showed immune responses induced by the vaccine. No link was apparently found between pseudoprogression and changes in top peripheral T cell clonotypes.

The method was immunoSEQ multiplex PCR; TCRdb's version includes in-frame clones alone and lacks a portion of them. This table has nearly 55,000 clones, over 70% appearing once. In this sample, this clone turned up once. Antigen unknown. Time point noted: week 5, during vaccination. Doses consisted of 300 ug of mutant IDH1 20-mer peptide each, paired with topical imiquimod. This chain connects TRBV2 to TRBJ1-5, with D maybe TRBD1 (6 bases). Sample: PBMCs, taken from a glioma patient whose treatment included an IDH1 peptide vaccine. The TCR was taken from a man in his thirties or forties with glioma. Here the CDR3 reads CASSAPGGGLSNQPQHF. CDR3 DNA: TGTGCCAGCAGTGCGCCTGGGGGGGGGCTGAGCAATCAGCCCCAGCATTTT.